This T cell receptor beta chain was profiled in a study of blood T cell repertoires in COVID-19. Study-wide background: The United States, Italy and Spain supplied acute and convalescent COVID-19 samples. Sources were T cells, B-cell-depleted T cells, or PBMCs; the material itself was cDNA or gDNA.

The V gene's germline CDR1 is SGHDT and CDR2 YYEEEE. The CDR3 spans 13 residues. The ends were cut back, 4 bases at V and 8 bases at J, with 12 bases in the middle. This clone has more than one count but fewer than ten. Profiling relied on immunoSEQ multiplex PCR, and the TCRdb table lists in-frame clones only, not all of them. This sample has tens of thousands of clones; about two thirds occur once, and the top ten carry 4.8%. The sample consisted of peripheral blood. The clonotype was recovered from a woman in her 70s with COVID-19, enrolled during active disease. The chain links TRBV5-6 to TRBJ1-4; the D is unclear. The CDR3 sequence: CASSGGSSEKLFF. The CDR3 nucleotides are TGTGCCAGCAGCGGAGGGTCCAGCGAAAAACTGTTTTTT.